The clone carrying this TCR beta chain was detected only a few times. Its specificity is not known. The record originates from a study of identical twins. Whole-study results and caveats: Zero-insertion analyses might be partly confounded by invariant T cells like MAIT and iNKT. When twins shared out-of-frame alpha sequences, those sequences had excess low generation probability. The study drew conclusions from cross-sectional statistical analysis, not from following the same donors. Twin pairs had excess sharing that was weaker in beta out-of-frame sequences.

The CDR3 is 15 residues long. Trimming removed 5 bases from V and 3 bases from J, with 17 bases in between. CDR1 is MDHEN, CDR2 SYDVKM, per germline. Each CDR3 protein is one row after TCRdb ran MiXCR on the 5' RACE reads. The sample includes around 650,000 distinct CDR3 sequences, roughly 7.2% seen only once; the top ten take roughly 1.6%. This same sample was also part of a study on yellow fever vaccine responses in identical twins.

This sequence joins TRBV28 and TRBJ2-7, with a weak D call TRBD2 (6 bases). Material: PBMCs. The source of this sequence is a woman aged 18-29 years in good health. The CDR3 DNA sequence: TGTGCCAGCAGTGATGGGACTCCCCCCCTCTACGAGCAGTACTTC. This gives the protein CASSDGTPPLYEQYF.